The 2 T cell receptor beta chains below all came from one sample that was sequenced in a study of PD-1 blockade in classical Hodgkin lymphoma. Repertoires were generated with immunoSEQ multiplex PCR, while TCRdb's copy carries only in-frame clones and drops some. The sample consists of 20,000 to 30,000 clones, 69% of them appearing once. After autologous stem cell transplantation all patients relapsed, and prior brentuximab vedotin exposure differed between cohorts. The sample here was peripheral blood mononuclear cells (PBMCs), taken at baseline. The receptor set was obtained from a human donor with classical Hodgkin lymphoma.

The chain joins TRBV9 to TRBJ1-5; D is possibly TRBD1 (5 bases). Germline-derived CDR1 and CDR2 are SGDLS and YYNGEE. The V and J ends lost 3 bases and 4 bases respectively, with 14 bases between them. This CDR3 is 15 amino acids long. The CDR3 spells CASSAQGGPNQPQHF. In DNA form, the CDR3 reads TGTGCCAGCAGCGCCCAGGGTGGCCCGAATCAGCCCCAGCATTTT.

The chain couples TRBV11-2 to TRBJ2-7; D uncertain. Germline CDR1 SGHAT, CDR2 FQNNGV. The CDR3 length is 13 residues. Trimming took 5 bases from V and 0 from J, leaving 8 bases between them. CDR3 in amino acids: CASSLGHSYEQYF. The CDR3 DNA reads TGTGCCAGCAGCCTCGGGCACTCCTACGAGCAGTACTTC.